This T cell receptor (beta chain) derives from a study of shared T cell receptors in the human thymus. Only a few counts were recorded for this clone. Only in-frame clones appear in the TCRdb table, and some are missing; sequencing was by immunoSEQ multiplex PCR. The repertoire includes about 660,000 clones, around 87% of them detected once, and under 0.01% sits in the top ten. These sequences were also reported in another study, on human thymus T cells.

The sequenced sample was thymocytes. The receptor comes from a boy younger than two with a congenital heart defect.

CDR3 loop: CASSQSGPGETINEKLFF. The CDR3 bases are TGTGCCAGCAGCCAGTCTGGTCCAGGGGAGACAATTAATGAAAAACTGTTTTTT. V usage is TRBV5-6 and J usage is TRBJ1-4; maybe TRBD1 (6 bases). There are 18 residues in the CDR3. The V gene's germline CDR1 is SGHDT and CDR2 YYEEEE. V was clipped by 4 bases and J by 4 bases, with 23 bases between them.